The 20 T cell receptor beta chains in this list originate from one sample, sequenced in a study of shared clonotypes between healthy human individuals. Clones were sequenced by immunoSEQ multiplex PCR, and TCRdb holds only the in-frame ones, with some missing. The profile shows 2.5 million or so clones, over 85% of them singletons. The source material was naive CD4+ T cells sorted from blood. Subset given: CD45RA+ positively selected. Source of these receptors: a man aged 18 to 35 in good health.

Worth noting for this clone: The sample carries other DNA sequences with the same CDR3. This chain connects TRBV7-9 to TRBJ2-5, with 8 bases matching TRBD2. The V and J ends lost 1 base and 2 bases, in that order; junction bases with no gene match: 3. CDR3 length equals 15 residues. Germline CDR1 and CDR2: SEHNR and FQNEAQ (reference sequence). The CDR3 DNA is TGTGCCAGCAGCTTAGGCGGGGGGCGTCAAGAGACCCAGTACTTC. Protein sequence: CASSLGGGRQETQYF.

In regard to this clone: Other DNA sequences in this sample translate to the same CDR3. This chain joins TRBV7-8 and TRBJ1-2; 7 bases align to TRBD1. The germline CDR1 and CDR2 sequences are SGHVS and FQNEAQ. With 1 base clipped from V and 0 bases from J, the junction kept 2 bases outside the gene matches. The CDR3 loop spans 15 amino acids. CDR3 sequence reads: CASSLEGATNYGYTF. The CDR3 bases are TGTGCCAGCAGCTTAGAGGGGGCTACTAACTATGGCTACACCTTC.

The chain carries TRBV4-2 and TRBJ1-6; TRBD1 is a possible D gene (5 bases). This CDR3 contains 16 residues. Germline values: CDR1 LGHNA, CDR2 YNFKEQ. V was shortened by 1 base and J by 7 bases, with 14 bases between the two germline ends. CDR3 sequence (DNA): TGTGCCAGCAGCCAAGTTGGATTTGAGGGGAATTCACCCCTCCACTTT. Translated, it gives CASSQVGFEGNSPLHF.

The table lists this clone with a count of one. This chain joins TRBV6-1 and TRBJ2-7; D not resolved. Germline V lookup: CDR1 MNHNS, CDR2 SASEGT. The V and J ends lost 4 bases and 1 base respectively, with 20 bases between them. The CDR3 contains 17 residues. CDR3 protein: CASSGRARSLGSYEQYF. As DNA, the CDR3 is TGTGCCAGCAGTGGACGAGCTCGGTCCCTGGGGTCCTACGAGCAGTACTTC.

The chain combines TRBV7-2 with TRBJ2-1, with TRBD2 identical over 11 bases. The CDR3 is 15 amino acids. V was clipped by 7 bases and J by 8 bases; unmatched bases: 10. The V gene's germline CDR1 is SGHTA and CDR2 FQGNSA. The CDR3 protein is CASTTVAGGGDEQFF. CDR3 nucleotide sequence: TGTGCCAGCACTACGGTAGCGGGAGGGGGCGATGAGCAGTTCTTC. The complete variable domain, with remaining parts taken from reference TRBV7-2 and TRBJ2-1, reads GAGVSQSPSNKVTEKGKDVELRCDPISGHTALYWYRQSLGQGLEFLIYFQGNSAPDKSGLPSDRFSAERTGGSVSTLTIQRTQQEDSAVYLCASTTVAGGGDEQFFGPGTRLTVL.

As regards this clone: An end of the junction differs from the germline gene, which may be a read error. The chain uses TRBV7-7 and TRBJ2-4; 9 nucleotides agree with TRBD2. The CDR3 runs to 16 residues. Germline CDR1 is SSHAT and CDR2 is FNYEAQ (reference sequence). The CDR3 DNA reads TGTGCTAGCAGCGTTCTAGCGGGGTTAGCCAAAAACATTCAGTACTTC. It is translated as CASSVLAGLAKNIQYF.

The chain couples TRBV6-1 to TRBJ1-4; D unclear. V lost 8 bases, J lost 0 bases, and 13 bases lay in between. CDR1 is MNHNS and CDR2 is SASEGT in the germline V gene. The CDR3 extends over 15 amino acids. The CDR3 DNA sequence: TGTGCCAGCGCAGTGACGGGTGCAACTAATGAAAAACTGTTTTTT. Residues: CASAVTGATNEKLFF.

The chain uses TRBV5-1 and TRBJ1-1; D is possibly TRBD1 (5 bases). CDR1 is SGHRS, CDR2 YFSETQ, per germline. This CDR3 is 14 amino acids long. Trimming removed 3 bases at V and 1 base at J, with 10 bases between. Here the CDR3 reads CASSWDSRNTEAFF. The CDR3 nucleotides are TGCGCCAGCAGCTGGGACTCGCGGAACACTGAAGCTTTCTTT.

This rearrangement joins TRBV29-1 to TRBJ2-3, with D perhaps matching TRBD1 (6 bases). V shed 1 base and J shed 0 bases, with 11 bases lying between them. This CDR3 region has 15 residues. CDR1 and CDR2 from the germline V gene are SQVTM and ANQGSEA. The CDR3 spells CSVEARQASTDTQYF. CDR3 bases: TGCAGCGTTGAAGCCCGACAGGCTAGCACAGATACGCAGTATTTT.

V usage is TRBV5-1 and J usage is TRBJ2-7; D is possibly TRBD1 (5 bases). The CDR3 extends over 13 amino acids. V shed 2 bases and J shed 5 bases, with 11 bases lying between them. Germline V gene data show CDR1 as SGHRS and CDR2 as YFSETQ. CDR3 coding DNA: TGCGCCAGCAGCTTAGGGGCGGCCGACGAGCAGTACTTC. Its protein product is CASSLGAADEQYF.

The chain couples TRBV10-3 to TRBJ2-2, with unresolved D. Germline V gene lookup returns CDR1 ENHRY and CDR2 SYGVKD. V shed 0 bases and J shed 4 bases, with 6 bases lying between them. The CDR3 length is 14 residues. DNA for the CDR3: TGTGCCATCAGTGAGTCTCAGATCACCGGGGAGCTGTTTTTT. It yields the protein CAISESQITGELFF.

The chain employs TRBV19 and TRBJ2-7; possible D gene TRBD2, 5 bases. V dropped 6 bases and J dropped 0 bases, with 12 bases sitting between them. Germline lookup yields CDR1 LNHDA and CDR2 SQIVND (reference sequence). The CDR3 has 14 amino acids. CDR3 protein: CASRRASSSYEQYF. CDR3 sequence (DNA): TGTGCCAGTAGGAGGGCCTCGAGCTCCTACGAGCAGTACTTC.

The genes are TRBV7-2 and TRBJ2-3, with D hard to call. The CDR3 length is 16 residues. Germline V gene sequence: CDR1 SGHTA, CDR2 FQGNSA. V lost 1 base and J lost 2, with 13 bases in between. CDR3 DNA sequence: TGTGCCAGCAGCTTAGGCCAGAAGGCTAACACAGATACGCAGTATTTT. Translation: CASSLGQKANTDTQYF.

The sample holds one count of this clone. The rearrangement links TRBV4-1 to TRBJ2-7; no definite D call. The V end lost 3 bases, the J end lost 7 bases, and 19 bases lay between the germline ends. There are 15 residues in the CDR3. Germline-derived CDR1 and CDR2 are MGHRA and YSYEKL. The CDR3 is CASSHESALSGEQYF. Here the CDR3 DNA reads TGCGCCAGCAGCCACGAGAGCGCCCTTAGTGGAGAGCAGTACTTC.

The chain joins TRBV29-1 to TRBJ2-3; D is unresolved. The CDR3 covers 11 residues. V was pared by 5 bases and J by 4 bases, with 7 bases between. CDR1 and CDR2 (germline): SQVTM, ANQGSEA. This CDR3 is CSVPNPDTQYF. CDR3 in DNA: TGCAGCGTTCCGAACCCAGATACGCAGTATTTT.

This sequence joins TRBV7-2 and TRBJ1-5; tentative D call: TRBD1 (5 bases). Germline V lookup: CDR1 SGHTA, CDR2 FQGNSA. The CDR3 contains 14 residues. The V end lost 1 base, the J end lost 9 bases, and 13 bases lay between the germline ends. Here the CDR3 DNA reads TGTGCCAGCAGCTTAGGAGGGGTTGGACCGCCCCAGCATTTT. Its protein product is CASSLGGVGPPQHF.

In regard to this clone: Additional DNA sequences in this sample encode the identical CDR3. This sequence joins TRBV7-2 and TRBJ2-1; D gene unclear. V lost 5 bases and J lost 6, with 8 bases in between. The CDR3 has 12 amino acids. In germline, CDR1 is SGHTA, CDR2 FQGNSA. DNA of the CDR3: TGTGCCAGCAGCCTCCCGGGCAATGAGCAGTTCTTC. This encodes CASSLPGNEQFF.

This chain uses TRBV6-1 with TRBJ2-7; weak D call: TRBD2 (6 bases). Deletions cut 6 bases from V and 5 bases from J, with 8 bases between. Germline V gene data show CDR1 as MNHNS and CDR2 as SASEGT. The CDR3 has 11 residues. The CDR3 loop is CASRRRDEQYF. The CDR3 DNA reads TGTGCCAGCAGGCGGAGGGACGAGCAGTACTTC.

The chain recombines TRBV5-6 with TRBJ1-1, with D unresolved. Germline CDR1 is SGHDT and CDR2 is YYEEEE. V was trimmed by 0 bases and J by 3 bases, leaving 9 bases between them. This CDR3 contains 14 residues. CDR3 loop: CASSLGRRDTEAFF. CDR3 nucleotide sequence: TGTGCCAGCAGCTTGGGCAGGCGGGACACTGAAGCTTTCTTT.

The chain has TRBV7-8 and TRBJ2-2; D may be TRBD1 or TRBD2 (5 bases each). Looked up from germline, CDR1 is SGHVS and CDR2 is FQNEAQ. CDR3 length: 15 amino acids. Deletions cut 3 bases from V and 5 bases from J, with 13 bases between. CDR3 bases: TGTGCCAGCAGCTTCCGGGACGGCCTTACCGGGGAGCTGTTTTTT. Translation gives CASSFRDGLTGELFF. Full variable domain (rest looked up from reference TRBV7-8 and TRBJ2-2): GAGVSQSPRYKVAKRGQDVALRCDPISGHVSLFWYQQALGQGPEFLTYFQNEAQLDKSGLPSDRFFAERPEGSVSTLKIQRTQQEDSAVYLCASSFRDGLTGELFFGEGSRLTVL.